The source of this T cell receptor beta chain is a study of blood T cell repertoires in COVID-19. Study-level background: T cells, B-cell-depleted T cells, or PBMCs supplied cDNA or gDNA.

In the original analysis: It was from reference gene primer amplification that nucleated cell counts were estimated. The method was immunoSEQ multiplex PCR; TCRdb's version includes in-frame clones alone and lacks a portion of them. V, J and clone size reflect that table, while D and trimming were determined from the DNA. Among some 30,000 clones listed, roughly 80% were seen once. The receptor's source is a man between 65 and 80 years old with active COVID-19. Sequencing used peripheral blood.

The CDR3 DNA reads as TGCAGCCCCCAGACAGACCAGCCCCAGCATTTT. Residues: CSPQTDQPQHF. This sequence joins TRBV29-1 and TRBJ1-5, with a weak D call TRBD1 (5 bases). This CDR3 has 11 residues. The germline CDR1 and CDR2 sequences are SQVTM and ANQGSEA. Trimming stripped 8 bases from V and 7 bases from J, with 12 bases between.